The 27 T cell receptor beta chains given below trace back to one sample, sequenced in a study of CD8 T cells in ankylosing spondylitis. Via MiXCR, TCRdb re-called the 5' RACE reads, giving one row per CDR3 protein. Among about 240,000 distinct CDR3 sequences listed, approximately 10% were seen once. Sequencing input: blood, either unsorted or a sorted T cell fraction (not recorded which). These receptor sequences come from a male donor with ankylosing spondylitis or in good health (not recorded which).

This clonotype was seen repeatedly, ten times or more. The J gene is TRBJ2-7, the V gene TRBV7-2, with TRBD2 matching 7 bases. Trimming cost V 11 bases and J 4 bases; bases outside gene matches: 8. The CDR3 loop spans 12 amino acids. Germline loops: CDR1 SGHTA, CDR2 FQGNSA. The CDR3 here is CAGGGNRYEQYF. CDR3 DNA: TGTGCCGGGGGGGGAAACCGTTACGAGCAGTACTTC.

This clonotype was recorded many times. The chain combines TRBV20-1 with TRBJ2-3; no firm D call. Germline V gene lookup returns CDR1 DFQATT and CDR2 SNEGSKA (reference sequence). The CDR3 extends over 15 amino acids. V shed 4 bases and J shed 3 bases, with 17 bases lying between them. CDR3 DNA sequence: TGCAGTGCTACGGTGGTAGCAGCGCTTACAGATACGCAGTATTTT. This encodes CSATVVAALTDTQYF.

This clonotype was recorded at least ten times. The chain recombines TRBV20-1 with TRBJ2-7; 10 bases are a match to TRBD1. This CDR3 comprises 13 residues. V dropped 5 bases and J dropped 7; count of bases not matched to a gene: 8. CDR1 DFQATT and CDR2 SNEGSKA come from the germline V gene (reference sequence). CDR3 loop: CSAPDRGLREQYF. The CDR3 nucleotides are TGCAGTGCTCCCGACAGGGGGCTTCGAGAGCAGTACTTC.

This clonotype was picked up a small number of times. The chain links TRBV2 to TRBJ2-2; D is perhaps TRBD2 (6 bases). The CDR3 totals 14 residues. In germline, CDR1 is SNHLY, CDR2 FYNNEI. V was shortened by 5 bases and J by 7 bases, with 14 bases between the two germline ends. CDR3 protein: CASSPLLAGGELFF. The CDR3 DNA is TGTGCCAGCAGTCCCCTACTAGCTGGCGGGGAGCTGTTTTTT. Looking up the rest from reference TRBV2 and TRBJ2-2 gives the full variable domain: EPEVTQTPSHQVTQMGQEVILRCVPISNHLYFYWYRQILGQKVEFLVSFYNNEISEKSEIFDDQFSVERPDGSNFTLKIRSTKLEDSAMYFCASSPLLAGGELFFGEGSRLTVL.

In its sample, this clonotype was seen many times. V is TRBV15 and J is TRBJ2-2; TRBD2 might be the D (6 bases). CDR3 length: 15 residues. The germline V and J ends were trimmed by 1 base and 2 bases, with 8 bases remaining between them. Looked up from germline, CDR1 is LNHNV and CDR2 is YYDKDF (reference sequence). DNA of the CDR3: TGTGCCACCAGCAGAGGGGACTTCAACACCGGGGAGCTGTTTTTT. This translates into CATSRGDFNTGELFF.

This clonotype was detected ten times or more. This sequence joins TRBV12-3 or TRBV12-4 and TRBJ2-7; D is undetermined. There are 13 residues in the CDR3. The germline V and J ends were trimmed by 0 bases and 4 bases, with 7 bases remaining between them. CDR3 sequence reads: CASSLAPRYEQYF. CDR3 DNA sequence: TGTGCCAGCAGTTTAGCGCCCCGGTACGAGCAGTACTTC.

Of note for this clonotype: This could be a read error, since a much larger clone is one nucleotide away. The rearrangement links TRBV19 to TRBJ1-1; TRBD1 is a possible D gene (5 bases). Germline lookup yields CDR1 LNHDA and CDR2 SQIVND (reference sequence). The CDR3 has 17 amino acids. Trimming took 10 bases from V and 0 from J, leaving 24 bases between them. The CDR3 DNA reads as TGTGCCACCACGGAGACAGCGTCACGGTCGATGAACACTGAAGCTTTCTTT. Its protein is CATTETASRSMNTEAFF.

This clonotype was seen ten or more times. The V call is TRBV12-3 or TRBV12-4, the J call TRBJ2-6; TRBD1 might be the D (5 bases). The V end lost 3 bases, the J end lost 8 bases, and 8 bases lay between the germline ends. This CDR3 is 13 amino acids long. This chain's CDR3 is CASSFSGSNVLTF. The CDR3 region has the DNA TGTGCCAGCAGTTTTTCAGGGTCCAACGTCCTGACTTTC.

At least ten counts were recorded for this clonotype. The chain combines TRBV7-8 with TRBJ2-7; D possibly corresponds to TRBD1 (5 bases). The germline CDR1 and CDR2 sequences are SGHVS and FQNEAQ. V lost 2 bases to trimming and J lost 1 base, with 12 bases between them. This CDR3 spans 15 amino acids. The CDR3 spells CASSLSDRVSYEQYF. The CDR3 nucleotides read TGTGCCAGCAGCTTAAGTGACAGAGTATCCTACGAGCAGTACTTC.

This clonotype has a count of ten or more. The chain carries TRBV3-1 and TRBJ2-7, with a possible D match to TRBD2 (6 bases). The CDR3 has 14 amino acids. V was cut by 1 base and J by 5 bases, with 12 bases left in between. From germline, CDR1 is LGHDT and CDR2 YNNKEL (reference sequence). In nucleotides, the CDR3 is TGTGCCAGCAGCCAAGCGGGAGCAGCCGACGAGCAGTACTTC. Its translation: CASSQAGAADEQYF.

This clonotype has only a few counts. Written as DNA, the CDR3 is TGCAGCGTTGGTCAGTGGGCCAACGGAGAGACCCAGTACTTC. Protein product: CSVGQWANGETQYF. This chain joins TRBV29-1 and TRBJ2-5; D is ambiguous. Trimming took 4 bases from V and 4 from J, leaving 16 bases between them. Germline CDR1 and CDR2: SQVTM and ANQGSEA. There are 14 residues in the CDR3.

The chain has TRBV7-2 and TRBJ2-7, with D possibly TRBD2 on 6 matching bases. Per germline, CDR1 SGHTA and CDR2 FQGNSA. Trimming left V 1 base short and J 3 bases short, with 16 bases between. The CDR3 sequence is 16 residues long. The CDR3 reads CASSLGGWDFDYEQYF. The CDR3 coding sequence is TGTGCCAGCAGCTTAGGGGGGTGGGACTTTGACTACGAGCAGTACTTC.

This clonotype was observed at least ten times. This chain links TRBV20-1 with TRBJ2-1; either TRBD1 or TRBD2 may fit D (7 bases each). With 6 bases removed from V and 6 bases from J, the gap between germline ends came to 18 bases. Germline V gene sequence: CDR1 DFQATT, CDR2 SNEGSKA (reference sequence). The CDR3 has 14 amino acids. CDR3 amino acids: CSADREAGGNEQFF. The CDR3 coding sequence is TGCAGTGCGGACCGGGAGGCAGGGGGCAATGAGCAGTTCTTC.

The sample holds many counts of this clonotype. The chain is built from TRBV20-1 and TRBJ1-1, with D possibly TRBD1 on 6 matching bases. V dropped 1 base and J dropped 7 bases, with 10 bases sitting between them. The CDR3 consists of 12 residues. From germline, CDR1 is DFQATT and CDR2 SNEGSKA (reference sequence). CDR3 DNA: TGCAGTGCTAGAGGGGGACACTATGAAGCTTTCTTT. Translation gives CSARGGHYEAFF.

This clonotype was observed many times. The chain combines TRBV5-1 with TRBJ2-1, with a possible D match to TRBD2 (5 bases). The V gene lost 0 bases and the J gene lost 4 bases, with 8 bases spanning the gap. The CDR3 has 14 amino acids. CDR1 and CDR2 from the germline V gene are SGHRS and YFSETQ. This chain's CDR3 is CASSLEGGYNEQFF. CDR3 sequence (DNA): TGCGCCAGCAGCTTGGAAGGCGGGTACAATGAGCAGTTCTTC.

This clonotype has at least ten counts. The genes are TRBV20-1 and TRBJ1-2, with D possibly being TRBD1 (5 bases). Germline V gene lookup returns CDR1 DFQATT and CDR2 SNEGSKA (reference sequence). V lost 3 bases and J 3 bases, leaving 17 bases between the germline ends. This CDR3 region has 15 residues. Written as DNA, the CDR3 is TGCAGTGCTAGTCAGGCAGGGTATAACGACTATGGCTACACCTTC. This gives the protein CSASQAGYNDYGYTF.

This clonotype showed up many times. The chain uses TRBV20-1 and TRBJ1-5; a weak D match, TRBD1 (5 bases). The germline gives CDR1 DFQATT, CDR2 SNEGSKA (reference sequence). CDR3 length: 16 amino acids. Trimming took off 4 bases at V and 0 bases at J, with 16 bases between the two ends. The CDR3 region is CSAIGGTGNSNQPQHF. CDR3 sequence (DNA): TGCAGTGCTATTGGGGGGACGGGCAATAGCAATCAGCCCCAGCATTTT.

This clonotype showed up many times. The rearrangement joins TRBV6-1 to TRBJ2-6; 11 bases align to TRBD1. CDR1 MNHNS and CDR2 SASEGT come from the germline V gene. The CDR3 has 16 amino acids. The V gene end was trimmed by 6 bases and the J gene end by 4 bases; junction bases not matched to a gene: 5. CDR3 in DNA: TGTGCCAGCAGCGGACAGGGGGCGGCCGGGGCCAACGTCCTGACTTTC. This gives the protein CASSGQGAAGANVLTF.

This clonotype was found many times. The genes are TRBV10-3 and TRBJ1-5, with TRBD1 matching over 12 bases. V lost 4 bases and J lost 4; bases outside the gene matches: 2. CDR3 length: 15 residues. CDR1 and CDR2 from the germline V gene are ENHRY and SYGVKD. In DNA, the CDR3 is TGTGCCATCAGTGCGGGACAGGGGGCGAATCAGCCCCAGCATTTT. It translates to CAISAGQGANQPQHF.

This clonotype was found many times. The J gene is TRBJ2-3, the V gene TRBV15; the match to TRBD1 covers 7 bases. The germline CDR1 and CDR2 sequences are LNHNV and YYDKDF (reference sequence). The CDR3 length is 17 residues. V dropped 2 bases and J dropped 6; count of bases not matched to a gene: 14. The CDR3 loop reads CATSRIETGTDDDTQYF. The CDR3 DNA follows: TGTGCCACCAGCAGAATCGAGACCGGGACAGATGACGATACGCAGTATTTT.

This clonotype was picked up many times. The chain couples TRBV5-1 to TRBJ1-1; D not certain. The germline CDR1 and CDR2 sequences are SGHRS and YFSETQ. CDR3 length: 14 residues. V was trimmed by 2 bases and J by 1 base, leaving 9 bases between them. The CDR3 loop reads CASSLGPANTEAFF. CDR3 coding DNA: TGCGCCAGCAGCTTAGGTCCAGCGAACACTGAAGCTTTCTTT.

This clonotype occurred many times. The chain employs TRBV10-3 and TRBJ2-1, with D possibly TRBD1 on 7 matching bases. CDR1 and CDR2 from the germline V gene are ENHRY and SYGVKD. CDR3 size: 15 residues. Trimming took off 0 bases at V and 6 bases at J, with 12 bases between the two ends. This CDR3 reads CAISESDQGGNEQFF. The CDR3 nucleotides read TGTGCCATCAGTGAGTCAGACCAGGGGGGCAATGAGCAGTTCTTC.

Many counts were recorded for this clonotype. The chain employs TRBV29-1 and TRBJ2-3; D is undetermined. CDR3 length: 11 amino acids. V dropped 5 bases and J dropped 6 bases, with 9 bases sitting between them. In germline, CDR1 is SQVTM, CDR2 ANQGSEA. CDR3 sequence (DNA): TGCAGCGTTCGGATACTGGATACGCAGTATTTT. This codes for CSVRILDTQYF.

The V gene is TRBV11-2, the J gene TRBJ2-5, with 10 bases aligning to TRBD1. The V gene's germline CDR1 is SGHAT and CDR2 FQNNGV. Trimming removed 5 bases from V and 4 bases from J; junction bases left unmatched: 10. The CDR3 runs 16 residues. CDR3 residues: CASSTMRDRGTETQYF. The DNA for the CDR3 is TGTGCCAGCAGCACGATGAGGGACAGGGGTACAGAGACCCAGTACTTC.

The chain couples TRBV4-1 to TRBJ1-3; D remains ambiguous. This CDR3 has 16 amino acids. V dropped 2 bases and J dropped 3 bases, with 14 bases sitting between them. CDR1 is MGHRA and CDR2 is YSYEKL in the germline V gene. The CDR3 DNA reads as TGCGCCAGCAGCCAACCCCGGACCGATAGTGGAAACACCATATATTTT. It is translated as CASSQPRTDSGNTIYF.

This clonotype was picked up a small number of times. The chain is built from TRBV12-3 or TRBV12-4 and TRBJ1-6, with 9 bases identical to TRBD1. V gave up 3 bases and J gave up 10 bases; unmatched junction bases: 10. The CDR3 sequence is 16 residues long. The CDR3 sequence: CASSFISGTGHSPLHF. CDR3 sequence (DNA): TGTGCCAGCAGTTTTATTTCCGGGACAGGGCACTCACCCCTCCACTTT.

This clonotype has ten or more counts. This chain uses TRBV10-3 with TRBJ1-1, with a possible D match to TRBD1 (6 bases). This CDR3 region has 15 residues. The germline V and J ends were trimmed by 0 bases and 8 bases, with 16 bases remaining between them. CDR1 and CDR2 from the germline V gene are ENHRY and SYGVKD. Here the CDR3 DNA reads TGTGCCATCAGTGAGTCCCGACCTACAGGGCCCGAAGCTTTCTTT. It codes for CAISESRPTGPEAFF.